The sequence of this T cell receptor (beta chain) was determined in a study of blood T cell repertoires in COVID-19. Looking at the study overall: T cells, B-cell-depleted T cells, or PBMCs provided the cDNA or gDNA that served as material.

With V trimmed by 4 bases and J by 6 bases, 20 bases remained unmatched. The CDR3 contains 19 residues. Germline CDR1 and CDR2: SGHNT and YYREEE (reference sequence). This clone was counted only a few times. How the authors handled the data: Estimates of nucleated cell counts were drawn from the amplification of reference gene primers. TCRdb's copy holds only in-frame clones and misses some; the assay was immunoSEQ multiplex PCR. That table is the source of V, J and clone size, and D and trimming were worked out from the DNA. The sample holds some 150,000 clones, 80% seen once. The chain joins TRBV5-4 to TRBJ2-7; 12 bases map to TRBD2. This TCR derives from a man aged 55 to 70 with acute or convalescent COVID-19. Sequenced material: peripheral blood. As DNA, the CDR3 is TGTGCCAGCAGCACCCGCTCCGGGGGCCGGACTAGCGGGGTCGCCGAGCAGTACTTC. This encodes CASSTRSGGRTSGVAEQYF.